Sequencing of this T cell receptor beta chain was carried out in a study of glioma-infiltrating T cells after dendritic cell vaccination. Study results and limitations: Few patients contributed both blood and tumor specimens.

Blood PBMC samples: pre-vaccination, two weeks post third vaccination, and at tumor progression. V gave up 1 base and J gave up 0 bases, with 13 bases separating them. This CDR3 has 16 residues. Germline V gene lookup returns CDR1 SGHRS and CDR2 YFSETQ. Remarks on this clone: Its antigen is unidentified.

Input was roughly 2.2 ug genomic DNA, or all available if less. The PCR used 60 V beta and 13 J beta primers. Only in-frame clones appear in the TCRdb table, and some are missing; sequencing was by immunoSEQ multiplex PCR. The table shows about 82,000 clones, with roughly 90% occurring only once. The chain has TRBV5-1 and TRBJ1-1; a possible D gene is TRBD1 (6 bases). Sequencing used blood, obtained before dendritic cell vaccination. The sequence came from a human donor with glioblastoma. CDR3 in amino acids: CASSLIGGGLNTEAFF. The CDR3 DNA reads TGCGCCAGCAGCTTGATCGGCGGGGGCTTGAACACTGAAGCTTTCTTT.